The sequence of this T cell receptor beta chain was determined in a study of blood T cell repertoires in COVID-19. The length of the CDR3 is 17 residues. Trimming removed 0 bases at V and 1 base at J, with 12 bases between. CDR1 is KGHSH, CDR2 LQKENI, per germline. This study enrolled people aged about 18 to 100 from roughly 24 US geographic areas. The study assigned cohorts using participant-reported clinical history. During the 2 weeks before they entered the study, exposed participants had met someone with a PCR-confirmed or clinician-diagnosed COVID-19 case. Methods used by the authors: It was from reference gene primer amplification that nucleated cell counts were estimated. TCRdb's copy holds only in-frame clones and misses some; the assay was immunoSEQ multiplex PCR. D and trimming were read from the DNA, whereas the V and J calls and clone size are those reported in that table. The repertoire holds roughly 250,000 clones, with around four fifths as singletons.

Material: PBMCs or T cells enriched from blood (not recorded which). The J gene is TRBJ2-2, the V gene TRBV18, with D perhaps TRBD1 (5 bases). The source of this sequence is a woman aged 40 to 49 who had been exposed to COVID-19. In DNA form, the CDR3 reads TGTGCCAGCTCACCACCGGCACAGGTGGGGAACACCGGGGAGCTGTTTTTT. As protein: CASSPPAQVGNTGELFF.